These T cell receptor beta chains were read from a single sample in a study of shared clonotypes between healthy human individuals. Only in-frame clones appear in the TCRdb table, and some are missing; sequencing was by immunoSEQ multiplex PCR. The sample lists more than 500,000 clones; about 96% were seen once. Material: naive CD4+ T cells sorted from blood. The source of these receptors is a woman younger than 45 in good health. Both conserved end residues are part of each CDR3. The D gene is left open where the match is weak. Size tells how often a clone was seen (once, few, many) or the class of an expanded clone, and some rows leave it out.

J gene: TRBJ2-7
D gene: -
V gene: TRBV5-4
clone size: -
CDR3 DNA: TGTGCCAGCAGCTCGGACAGCCAGCAGTACTTC
CDR3 protein: CASSSDSQQYF

J gene: TRBJ1-4
D gene: -
V gene: TRBV2
clone size: once
CDR3 DNA: TGTGCCAGCAGGGCGGGGAGGGGGAACGAAAAACTGTTTTTT
CDR3 protein: CASRAGRGNEKLFF

J gene: TRBJ2-3
D gene: TRBD2
V gene: TRBV28
clone size: -
CDR3 DNA: TGTGCCAGCAGTTCTCTACCTGGACTAGCGGGAGGAAGGAGGAGCACAGATACGCAGTATTTT
CDR3 protein: CASSSLPGLAGGRRSTDTQYF

J gene: TRBJ2-3
D gene: TRBD2
V gene: TRBV7-9
clone size: -
CDR3 DNA: TGTGCCAGCAGCTCCCCTCGGATAGCGGGAGGAATAGATACGCAGTATTTT
CDR3 protein: CASSSPRIAGGIDTQYF

J gene: TRBJ2-7
D gene: TRBD1
V gene: TRBV14
clone size: -
CDR3 DNA: TGTGCCAGCAGCCGCAGGGACAGGGTCTACGAGCAGTACTTC
CDR3 protein: CASSRRDRVYEQYF

J gene: TRBJ1-6
D gene: -
V gene: TRBV6-5
clone size: -
CDR3 DNA: TGTGCCAGCAGTCCCTCGGGACGAAATAATTCACCCCTCCACTTT
CDR3 protein: CASSPSGRNNSPLHF

J gene: TRBJ2-5
D gene: TRBD2
V gene: TRBV28
clone size: -
CDR3 DNA: TGTGCCAGCAGCCTAGCGGGAGACTGGACCCAGTACTTC
CDR3 protein: CASSLAGDWTQYF

J gene: TRBJ2-2
D gene: -
V gene: TRBV27
clone size: -
CDR3 DNA: TGTGCCCCTGAACCAGCCGGGGAGCTGTTTTTT
CDR3 protein: CAPEPAGELFF

J gene: TRBJ2-7
D gene: -
V gene: TRBV5-1
clone size: -
CDR3 DNA: TGCGCCAGCAGCTTGTCCCACACAGATCCATACGAGCAGTACTTC
CDR3 protein: CASSLSHTDPYEQYF

J gene: TRBJ2-3
D gene: -
V gene: TRBV28
clone size: -
CDR3 DNA: TGTGCCAGCAGTTTAGGTCTAGCTGGTCTCCTCGGGACGCAGTATTTT
CDR3 protein: CASSLGLAGLLGTQYF

J gene: TRBJ2-3
D gene: TRBD2
V gene: TRBV27
clone size: -
CDR3 DNA: TGTGCCAGCAGTCCTCAACTCCGACTAGCGGGATATTTTACAGATACGCAGTATTTT
CDR3 protein: CASSPQLRLAGYFTDTQYF

J gene: TRBJ1-3
D gene: -
V gene: TRBV6-1
clone size: once
CDR3 DNA: TGTGCCAGCAGTGAACGTCGGCAGGGGGGAAACACCATATATTTT
CDR3 protein: CASSERRQGGNTIYF

J gene: TRBJ2-5
D gene: -
V gene: TRBV30
clone size: -
CDR3 DNA: TGTGCCTGGAGTGTAGGGTTCTACCAAGAGACCCAGTACTTC
CDR3 protein: CAWSVGFYQETQYF

J gene: TRBJ1-2
D gene: -
V gene: TRBV27
clone size: -
CDR3 DNA: TGTGCCAGCAGTTTCGGGAAAAGAGGCTACACCTTC
CDR3 protein: CASSFGKRGYTF

J gene: TRBJ1-3
D gene: TRBD1
V gene: TRBV5-4
clone size: -
CDR3 DNA: TGTGCCAGCAGCTTACAGGGGGTATATGGAAACACCATATATTTT
CDR3 protein: CASSLQGVYGNTIYF

J gene: TRBJ1-5
D gene: -
V gene: TRBV6-5
clone size: -
CDR3 DNA: TGTGCCAGCAAACAGGACAGAAATAGCAATCAGCCCCAGCATTTT
CDR3 protein: CASKQDRNSNQPQHF

J gene: TRBJ2-2
D gene: -
V gene: TRBV2
clone size: -
CDR3 DNA: TGTGCCAGCAGGGGGGATGGGTTCGGGGAGCTGTTTTTT
CDR3 protein: CASRGDGFGELFF

J gene: TRBJ2-5
D gene: TRBD1
V gene: TRBV5-1
clone size: -
CDR3 DNA: TGCGCCAGCAGCACAGGGGGCGAAGAGACCCAGTACTTC
CDR3 protein: CASSTGGEETQYF

J gene: TRBJ2-7
D gene: -
V gene: TRBV6-1
clone size: once
CDR3 DNA: TGTGCCAGCAAGGGGGGTTGGGACGAGCAGTACTTC
CDR3 protein: CASKGGWDEQYF

J gene: TRBJ1-2
D gene: -
V gene: TRBV10-3
clone size: -
CDR3 DNA: TGTGCCATCAGTGACGGTTTAGCCTATGGCTACACCTTC
CDR3 protein: CAISDGLAYGYTF

J gene: TRBJ1-1
D gene: -
V gene: TRBV28
clone size: -
CDR3 DNA: TGTGCCAGCAGTTCCCATGGACAGAACACTGAAGCTTTCTTT
CDR3 protein: CASSSHGQNTEAFF

J gene: TRBJ2-5
D gene: TRBD2
V gene: TRBV5-1
clone size: -
CDR3 DNA: TGCGCCAGCAGATATAGCGGGGTGGGAGAGACCCAGTACTTC
CDR3 protein: CASRYSGVGETQYF

J gene: TRBJ1-5
D gene: -
V gene: TRBV5-4
clone size: once
CDR3 DNA: TGTGCCAGCAGCTTGGCTCCTGGGGATGGTCAGCCCCAGCATTTT
CDR3 protein: CASSLAPGDGQPQHF

J gene: TRBJ2-4
D gene: -
V gene: TRBV29-1
clone size: -
CDR3 DNA: TGCAGCGTTGAAATAAGTCCTAGCGACTCGGGCATTCAGTACTTC
CDR3 protein: CSVEISPSDSGIQYF

J gene: TRBJ2-5
D gene: TRBD1
V gene: TRBV6-1
clone size: -
CDR3 DNA: TGTGCCGGACAAGGGGGCTGGTACCAAGAGACCCAGTACTTC
CDR3 protein: CAGQGGWYQETQYF

J gene: TRBJ2-5
D gene: -
V gene: TRBV5-1
clone size: -
CDR3 DNA: TGCGCCAGCAGCTCCACCTCCCAAGAGACCCAGTACTTC
CDR3 protein: CASSSTSQETQYF

J gene: TRBJ1-4
D gene: TRBD1
V gene: TRBV5-1
clone size: -
CDR3 DNA: TGCGCCAGCAGCTTGGAGGGACAGGGAGGAGAAAAACTGTTTTTT
CDR3 protein: CASSLEGQGGEKLFF

J gene: TRBJ2-3
D gene: TRBD2
V gene: TRBV5-1
clone size: -
CDR3 DNA: TGCGCCAGCAGCTTGGGAGTGGCGGGAGGGCCTCAAGATACGCAGTATTTT
CDR3 protein: CASSLGVAGGPQDTQYF

J gene: TRBJ2-7
D gene: -
V gene: TRBV5-8
clone size: -
CDR3 DNA: TGTGCCAGCAGCTTGGTTGCCAGTCGCGAGCAGTACTTC
CDR3 protein: CASSLVASREQYF

J gene: TRBJ2-1
D gene: -
V gene: TRBV27
clone size: -
CDR3 DNA: TGTGCCAGCCCGATCTCTGGGACAAAGCCATATGAGCAGTTCTTC
CDR3 protein: CASPISGTKPYEQFF

J gene: TRBJ1-1
D gene: -
V gene: TRBV12-1
clone size: -
CDR3 DNA: TGTGCCAGCAGCTACCGGGACAGGACGATGAACACTGAAGCTTTCTTT
CDR3 protein: CASSYRDRTMNTEAFF

J gene: TRBJ2-1
D gene: -
V gene: TRBV27
clone size: once
CDR3 DNA: TGTGCCAGCAGAGACAGGTACTCCTACAATGAGCAGTTCTTC
CDR3 protein: CASRDRYSYNEQFF

J gene: TRBJ2-5
D gene: -
V gene: TRBV7-9
clone size: -
CDR3 DNA: TGTGCCAGCAGCTTAGTGCCTCGGGAGACCCAGTACTTC
CDR3 protein: CASSLVPRETQYF

J gene: TRBJ1-2
D gene: -
V gene: TRBV2
clone size: -
CDR3 DNA: TGTGCCAGCAAGGAGGGGGAGGGCTATGGCTACACCTTC
CDR3 protein: CASKEGEGYGYTF

J gene: TRBJ1-4
D gene: TRBD1
V gene: TRBV6-5
clone size: -
CDR3 DNA: TGTGCCAGCAGCCCACAGGGGTGGAGTGAAAAACTGTTTTTT
CDR3 protein: CASSPQGWSEKLFF

J gene: TRBJ2-5
D gene: TRBD2
V gene: TRBV28
clone size: -
CDR3 DNA: TGTGCCAGCAGTCAGCCTAGCGGGAAACGTTTAGGAGGGACCCAGTACTTC
CDR3 protein: CASSQPSGKRLGGTQYF

J gene: TRBJ2-3
D gene: -
V gene: TRBV28
clone size: -
CDR3 DNA: TGTGCCAGCAGTTTATCCACAGGGCAAGTGACAGATACGCAGTATTTT
CDR3 protein: CASSLSTGQVTDTQYF

J gene: TRBJ2-1
D gene: TRBD1
V gene: TRBV11-3
clone size: -
CDR3 DNA: TGTGCCAGCAGCTTCGGGACAGAGGCCCATGAGCAGTTCTTC
CDR3 protein: CASSFGTEAHEQFF